This T cell receptor (beta chain) derives from a study of cytomegalovirus exposure and HLA in healthy donors. Concerning this clone: The antigen is undetermined.

The study, taken as a whole, reports: According to a subsequent analysis, TCR clusters identified in the first cohort showed a tendency to co-occur across the roughly 120 validation repertoires. Some TCR beta chains (roughly 150 of them) were listed as cytomegalovirus-associated.

The CDR3 consists of 13 residues. CDR1 and CDR2 from the germline V gene are SEHNR and FQNEAQ (reference sequence). V was clipped by 5 bases and J by 8 bases; unmatched bases: 4. TCRdb's copy holds only in-frame clones and misses some; the assay was immunoSEQ multiplex PCR. The sample carries approximately 270,000 clones, around 90% recorded once. This sequence joins TRBV7-9 and TRBJ2-1; 9 bases fit TRBD1. This clonotype originated in a woman aged 18-29 years in good health and CMV-seronegative. Sequenced: PBMCs. The CDR3 DNA sequence: TGTGCCAGCAGCCCGGACAGGGGCCATGAGCAGTTCTTC. It encodes CASSPDRGHEQFF.